This T cell receptor beta chain was retrieved from a study of T-cell reconstitution after alpha-beta-depleted transplantation in children. Study-level results: It was reported that alpha-beta T cells came from several hundred expanded graft clones (about two months after transplant). At one year after transplant, newly produced T cells mostly accounted for T-cell counts and diversity.

The CDR3 covers 14 residues. The V and J ends lost 4 bases and 9 bases respectively, with 19 bases between them. Preparation of the TCRbeta library used unique molecular identifiers. TCRdb re-called the PCR reads through MiXCR, storing one row per CDR3 protein. The sample consists of around 300,000 distinct CDR3 sequences, around 10% of them appearing once. Ten or more counts support this clonotype. The target antigen is unknown. This TCR came from a male patient aged 2-10 years who had a stem cell transplant for chronic granulomatous disease, so the T cells may come from the graft donor. Material: peripheral blood, obtained 180 days after TCRalphabeta/CD19-depleted stem cell transplant. The rearrangement links TRBV12-3 or TRBV12-4 to TRBJ2-7, with D maybe TRBD2 (5 bases). The CDR3 reads CASSSTSSAVVQYF. CDR3 sequence (DNA): TGTGCCAGCAGTTCAACTAGTTCTGCGGTCGTGCAGTACTTC.